The clone carrying this T cell receptor beta chain was seen just once. CD8+ and CD4+ T cells from blood underwent TCR beta sequencing. FACS was used to enrich TEMRA cells, whereas the CD8+ and CD4+ T cells were obtained by negative isolation. This sample is part of a study of CD8 T cells in Susac syndrome. Trimming took 4 bases from V and 0 from J, leaving 4 bases between them. The CDR3 totals 14 residues. An input of about 0.45 to 1 ug of RNA was subjected to reverse transcription using random hexamers. MiXCR was run by TCRdb on the immunoSEQ multiplex PCR reads, yielding one entry per CDR3 protein. The profile shows 110,000 or so distinct CDR3 sequences, around 95% of them singletons.

Sequencing input: CD4+ T cells from PBMCs. The sequence derives from a human donor in good health. The rearrangement joins TRBV12-3 or TRBV12-4 to TRBJ2-6; D uncertain. The CDR3 protein is CASSSFSGANVLTF. The CDR3 DNA sequence: TGTGCCAGCAGTTCTTTCTCTGGGGCCAACGTCCTGACTTTC.